These 22 T cell receptor beta chains came from one sample sequenced in a study of patients and donors after allogeneic stem cell transplantation (dated by TCRdb to 2019 to 2021). Receptor amplification or capture employed RT-PCR. The sample was run on a NextSeq 550. TCRdb reprocessing: public reads trimmed at Q25 with fastp, clones called with MiXCR, in-frame beta chains kept. Every CDR3 protein is listed once, alongside the most common genes and DNA of its rows. The table for this sample lists approximately 88,000 distinct CDR3 sequences; 5% of them were counted only once. 2.6% of the sample comes from the top ten. Input material: blood, either unsorted or a sorted T cell fraction (not recorded which). The receptor set was obtained from a human donor who was either an allogeneic HSCT recipient or a stem cell or donor lymphocyte infusion donor (not recorded which). It is not recorded whose cells these are; they may come from a transplant donor.

This clonotype was observed many times. The chain carries TRBV19 and TRBJ2-1; 9 nucleotides line up with TRBD2. The V and J ends lost 2 bases and 9 bases, in that order; junction bases with no gene match: 2. CDR3 length: 13 residues. Per the germline V gene, CDR1 is LNHDA and CDR2 is SQIVND (reference sequence). CDR3 sequence reads: CASSILAGIEQFF. CDR3 DNA sequence: TGTGCCAGTAGTATACTAGCGGGAATTGAGCAGTTCTTC. Looking up the rest from reference TRBV19 and TRBJ2-1 gives the full variable domain: DGGITQSPKYLFRKEGQNVTLSCEQNLNHDAMYWYRQDPGQGLRLIYYSQIVNDFQKGDIAEGYSVSREKKESFPLTVTSAQKNPTAFYLCASSILAGIEQFFGPGTRLTVL.

This clonotype was detected ten times or more. This chain links TRBV11-1 with TRBJ2-1, with D perhaps matching TRBD1 (7 bases). The germline V gene has CDR1 SGHAT and CDR2 FQDESV (reference sequence). The CDR3 runs 18 residues. V was pared by 5 bases and J by 6 bases, with 26 bases between. For the CDR3, the DNA is TGTGCCAGCAGCATGGGGACAGTCACTAGCCTAGCCGTCAATGAGCAGTTCTTC. This encodes CASSMGTVTSLAVNEQFF.

This clonotype has a count of ten or more. One junction end does not reproduce the germline sequence, and a read error may be involved. The chain combines TRBV7-7 with TRBJ2-3; D uncertain. The CDR3 contains 13 residues. Germline CDR1 reads SSHAT; CDR2 reads FNYEAQ (reference sequence). The DNA for the CDR3 is TGTGCTAGCAGCTTCCAGGTGGGAGATACGCAGTATTTT. It translates to CASSFQVGDTQYF.

The sample holds many counts of this clonotype. CDR3 protein: CARENQPQHF. The CDR3, as DNA: TGTGCCAGGGAAAATCAGCCCCAGCATTTT. This rearrangement joins TRBV2 to TRBJ1-5; D is ambiguous. In germline, CDR1 is SNHLY, CDR2 FYNNEI. V lost 9 bases to trimming and J lost 4 bases, with 4 bases between them. The CDR3 contains 10 residues.

This clonotype has more than one count but fewer than ten. This rearrangement joins TRBV10-3 to TRBJ2-5; 8 nucleotides align to TRBD2. The CDR3 is 13 amino acids. The J segment lost 5 bases and the V segment lost 10 bases, leaving 9 bases of the junction unmatched. Germline V lookup: CDR1 ENHRY, CDR2 SYGVKD. CDR3 protein: CATDSGDAETQYF. Here the CDR3 DNA reads TGTGCCACTGATAGCGGGGATGCGGAGACCCAGTACTTC.

This clonotype came up many times. The J gene is TRBJ1-1, the V gene TRBV7-8, with no clear D. The length of the CDR3 is 14 residues. Germline V gives CDR1 SGHVS, CDR2 FQNEAQ. V gave up 0 bases and J gave up 1 base, with 6 bases separating them. CDR3 sequence reads: CASSLARRNTEAFF. The CDR3 nucleotides read TGTGCCAGCAGCTTAGCGCGCAGGAACACTGAAGCTTTCTTT.

This clonotype was found many times. This chain connects TRBV7-9 to TRBJ1-1; no reliable D call. Germline V gene lookup returns CDR1 SEHNR and CDR2 FQNEAQ (reference sequence). The ends were cut back, 1 base at V and 6 bases at J, with 12 bases in the middle. This CDR3 is built from 14 residues. The CDR3 is CASSLGSGLAEAFF. Written as DNA, the CDR3 is TGTGCCAGCAGCTTAGGGTCCGGGTTGGCTGAAGCTTTCTTT.

This clonotype was counted only a few times. The V and J genes are TRBV20-1 and TRBJ1-5, with 8 bases matching TRBD1. The CDR3 spans 18 residues. Germline values: CDR1 DFQATT, CDR2 SNEGSKA (reference sequence). The ends lost 4 bases at V and 0 bases at J; junction bases unmatched: 14. The DNA of the CDR3 is TGCAGTGCTACTGTCTCCGGACAGGGTCAATATAGCAATCAGCCCCAGCATTTT. It yields the protein CSATVSGQGQYSNQPQHF.

This clonotype was found many times. The chain is built from TRBV20-1 and TRBJ2-5, with 10 bases identical to TRBD2. From germline, CDR1 is DFQATT and CDR2 SNEGSKA (reference sequence). The CDR3 sequence is 15 residues long. V gave up 2 bases and J gave up 0 bases; unmatched junction bases: 3. CDR3 residues: CSARRLAGDQETQYF. Here the CDR3 DNA reads TGCAGTGCTAGACGCCTAGCGGGAGACCAAGAGACCCAGTACTTC.

This clonotype has a handful of counts. The chain has TRBV3-1 and TRBJ1-1, with D maybe TRBD1 (5 bases). CDR3 length: 12 residues. Germline V lookup: CDR1 LGHDT, CDR2 YNNKEL (reference sequence). V lost 4 bases, J lost 9 bases, and 12 bases lay in between. In nucleotides, the CDR3 is TGTGCCAGCAGCCCCTCGGACATGAAAGCTTTCTTT. It is translated as CASSPSDMKAFF.

This clonotype was seen repeatedly, ten times or more. The chain links TRBV4-1 to TRBJ2-4; 7 bases agree with TRBD2. Looked up from germline, CDR1 is MGHRA and CDR2 is YSYEKL. V was clipped by 1 base and J by 9 bases; unmatched bases: 6. This CDR3 contains 14 residues. The chain's CDR3 is CASSQAGGGLIQYF. CDR3 bases: TGCGCCAGCAGCCAAGCGGGAGGTGGCCTCATTCAGTACTTC.

The chain combines TRBV7-9 with TRBJ1-1; 9 bases align to TRBD1. The V gene's germline CDR1 is SEHNR and CDR2 FQNEAQ (reference sequence). This CDR3 is 14 amino acids long. J lost 1 base, V lost 5 bases, and 2 bases had no gene match. The CDR3 DNA reads as TGTGCCAGCAGCAGGGGACAGGGGAACACTGAAGCTTTCTTT. It is translated as CASSRGQGNTEAFF. Full variable domain (remainder filled in from reference TRBV7-9 and TRBJ1-1): DTGVSQNPRHKITKRGQNVTFRCDPISEHNRLYWYRQTLGQGPEFLTYFQNEAQLEKSRLLSDRFSAERPKGSFSTLEIQRTEQGDSAMYLCASSRGQGNTEAFFGQGTRLTVV.

This clonotype was seen at least ten times. The chain has TRBV9 and TRBJ1-1, with 9 positions matching TRBD1. Per the germline V gene, CDR1 is SGDLS and CDR2 is YYNGEE. J gave up 1 base and V 4 bases, and 8 bases lay outside the gene matches. This CDR3 region has 16 residues. Here the CDR3 DNA reads TGTGCCAGCAGCCCCACAGGGGGCAGATGGAACACTGAAGCTTTCTTT. This sequence encodes CASSPTGGRWNTEAFF.

This clonotype was seen more than once but under ten times. V and J are TRBV28 and TRBJ1-1; TRBD1 might be the D (6 bases). CDR3 size: 14 residues. Germline CDR1 reads MDHEN; CDR2 reads SYDVKM. V was cut by 2 bases and J by 5 bases, with 12 bases left in between. CDR3 sequence: CASSLVRRGTEAFF. Written as DNA, the CDR3 is TGTGCCAGCAGTTTAGTCAGGAGGGGGACTGAAGCTTTCTTT.

In its sample, this clonotype was seen a few times. This chain links TRBV6-1 with TRBJ2-7; 8 bases align to TRBD2. With 6 bases clipped from V and 6 bases from J, the junction kept 16 bases outside the gene matches. In germline, CDR1 is MNHNS, CDR2 SASEGT. The CDR3 is made up of 16 amino acids. The CDR3 DNA sequence: TGTGCCAGCAGCCCTAAGAGACGGGGGGGCGAAGTCGAGCAGTACTTC. Protein product: CASSPKRRGGEVEQYF.

The J gene is TRBJ1-1, the V gene TRBV11-1; 9 bases are shared with TRBD1. The length of the CDR3 is 19 residues. Looked up from germline, CDR1 is SGHAT and CDR2 is FQDESV (reference sequence). J was trimmed by 11 bases and V by 5 bases; bases with no gene match: 27. The chain's CDR3 is CASSPKPGTGYGGPLSAFF. CDR3 sequence (DNA): TGTGCCAGCAGCCCAAAACCGGGGACAGGGTATGGTGGCCCGCTGTCGGCTTTCTTT.

The chain carries TRBV18 and TRBJ2-7, with TRBD1 identical over 8 bases. This CDR3 has 14 residues. V trimming: 5 bases; J trimming: 4 bases; junction bases outside the gene matches: 7. Germline-derived CDR1 and CDR2 are KGHSH and LQKENI. The CDR3 sequence: CASSGLTGDYEQYF. The CDR3 coding sequence is TGTGCCAGCTCAGGTCTGACAGGGGATTACGAGCAGTACTTC.

The rearrangement joins TRBV7-2 to TRBJ1-2; D may be TRBD1 (6 bases). The germline V gene encodes CDR1 SGHTA and CDR2 FQGNSA. Trimming stripped 3 bases from V and 2 bases from J, with 13 bases between. The CDR3 consists of 15 residues. The CDR3 reads CASSFERGQNYGYTF. CDR3 coding DNA: TGTGCCAGCAGCTTCGAACGGGGGCAAAACTATGGCTACACCTTC.

This clonotype was seen only a few times. The V call is TRBV27, the J call TRBJ2-7; D is unclear. Trimming removed 1 base at V and 13 bases at J, with 11 bases between. The CDR3 totals 11 residues. The germline gives CDR1 MNHEY, CDR2 SMNVEV (reference sequence). The CDR3 reads CASSLYLWTYF. The CDR3 coding sequence is TGTGCCAGCAGTTTATATTTATGGACCTACTTC.

This clonotype was seen at least ten times. V usage is TRBV2 and J usage is TRBJ1-4; no clear D. Germline V CDR1 and CDR2: SNHLY, FYNNEI. V gave up 2 bases and J gave up 4 bases, with 8 bases separating them. This CDR3 has 14 amino acids. The CDR3 loop reads CASSELQLNEKLFF. As DNA, the CDR3 is TGTGCCAGCAGTGAATTACAGCTTAATGAAAAACTGTTTTTT.

This clonotype has a count of ten or more. V usage is TRBV7-9 and J usage is TRBJ1-1; no reliable D call. Per germline, CDR1 SEHNR and CDR2 FQNEAQ (reference sequence). This CDR3 is built from 14 residues. Between the trimmed V and J ends, which lost 2 bases and 7 bases, there was a span of 14 bases. This CDR3 is CASSLIDTGREAFF. CDR3 nucleotide sequence: TGTGCCAGCAGCTTAATCGACACCGGTCGTGAAGCTTTCTTT.

Ten or more counts support this clonotype. This sequence joins TRBV27 and TRBJ1-1; no definite D call. The ends were cut back, 3 bases at V and 0 bases at J, with 17 bases in the middle. The CDR3 covers 17 residues. The germline gives CDR1 MNHEY, CDR2 SMNVEV (reference sequence). The DNA for the CDR3 is TGTGCCAGCAGTTTGTCGACCTGGGCTAACATGAACACTGAAGCTTTCTTT. Protein product: CASSLSTWANMNTEAFF.